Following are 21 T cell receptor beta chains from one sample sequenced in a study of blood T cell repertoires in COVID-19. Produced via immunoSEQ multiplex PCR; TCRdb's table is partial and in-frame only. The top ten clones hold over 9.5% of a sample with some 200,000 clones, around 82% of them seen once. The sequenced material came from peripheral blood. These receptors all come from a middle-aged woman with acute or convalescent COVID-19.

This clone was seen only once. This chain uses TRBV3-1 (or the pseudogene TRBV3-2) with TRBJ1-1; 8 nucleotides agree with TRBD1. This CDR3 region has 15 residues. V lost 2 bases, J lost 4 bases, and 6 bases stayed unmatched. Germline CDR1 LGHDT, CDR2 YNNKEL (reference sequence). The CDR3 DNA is TGTGCCAGCAGCCAACGACAGGGGTTGGCCACTGAAGCTTTCTTT. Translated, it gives CASSQRQGLATEAFF.

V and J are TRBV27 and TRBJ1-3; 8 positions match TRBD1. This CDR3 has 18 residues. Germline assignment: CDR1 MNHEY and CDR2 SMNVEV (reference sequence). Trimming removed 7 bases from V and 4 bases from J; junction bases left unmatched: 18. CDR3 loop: CASMGLLGSRGQGNTIYF. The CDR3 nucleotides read TGTGCCAGCATGGGGTTATTGGGATCCAGGGGGCAAGGAAACACCATATATTTT.

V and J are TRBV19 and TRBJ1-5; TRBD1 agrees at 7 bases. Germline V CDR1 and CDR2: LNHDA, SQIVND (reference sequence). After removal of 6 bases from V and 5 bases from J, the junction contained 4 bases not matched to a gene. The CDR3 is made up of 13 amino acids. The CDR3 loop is CASRQGNDQPQHF. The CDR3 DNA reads TGTGCCAGTAGACAGGGGAACGATCAGCCCCAGCATTTT.

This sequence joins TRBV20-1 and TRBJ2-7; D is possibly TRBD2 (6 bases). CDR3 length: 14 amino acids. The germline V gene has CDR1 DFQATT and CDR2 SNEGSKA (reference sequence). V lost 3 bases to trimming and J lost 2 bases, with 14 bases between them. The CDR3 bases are TGCAGTGCTAGTAAGGTAGCGGCCACCTACGAGCAGTACTTC. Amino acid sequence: CSASKVAATYEQYF.

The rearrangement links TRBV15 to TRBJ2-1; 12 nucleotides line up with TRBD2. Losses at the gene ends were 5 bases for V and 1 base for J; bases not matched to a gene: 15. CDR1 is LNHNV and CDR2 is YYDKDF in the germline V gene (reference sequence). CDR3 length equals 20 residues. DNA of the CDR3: TGTGCCACCAGCGGGCAGACTAGCGGGAGCCAAGTGGGGTCCTACAATGAGCAGTTCTTC. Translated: CATSGQTSGSQVGSYNEQFF.

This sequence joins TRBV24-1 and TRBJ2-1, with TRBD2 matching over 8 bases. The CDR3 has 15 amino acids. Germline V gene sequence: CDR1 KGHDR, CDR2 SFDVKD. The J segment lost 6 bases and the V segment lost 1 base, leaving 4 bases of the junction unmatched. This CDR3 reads CATSDFREGINEQFF. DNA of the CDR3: TGTGCCACCAGTGATTTCCGGGAGGGGATCAATGAGCAGTTCTTC.

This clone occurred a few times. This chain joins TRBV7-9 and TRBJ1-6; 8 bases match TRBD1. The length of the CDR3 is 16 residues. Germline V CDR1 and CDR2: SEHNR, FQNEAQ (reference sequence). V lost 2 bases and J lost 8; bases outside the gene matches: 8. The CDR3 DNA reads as TGTGCCAGCAGCTTACCTGGACAGGGAGTCGATTCACCCCTCCACTTT. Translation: CASSLPGQGVDSPLHF.

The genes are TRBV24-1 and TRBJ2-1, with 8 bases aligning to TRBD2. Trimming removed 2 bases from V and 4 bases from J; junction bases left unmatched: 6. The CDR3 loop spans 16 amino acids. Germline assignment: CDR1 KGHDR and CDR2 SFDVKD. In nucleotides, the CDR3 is TGTGCCACCAGTGATTACCCCGGGACTAGTTACAATGAGCAGTTCTTC. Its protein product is CATSDYPGTSYNEQFF.

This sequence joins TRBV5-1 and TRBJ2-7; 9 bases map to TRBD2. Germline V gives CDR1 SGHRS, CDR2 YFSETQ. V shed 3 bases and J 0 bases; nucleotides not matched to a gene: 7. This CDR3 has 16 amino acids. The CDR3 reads CASSSRSGGSSYEQYF. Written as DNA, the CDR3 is TGCGCCAGCAGCTCCCGGAGCGGGGGGAGCTCCTACGAGCAGTACTTC.

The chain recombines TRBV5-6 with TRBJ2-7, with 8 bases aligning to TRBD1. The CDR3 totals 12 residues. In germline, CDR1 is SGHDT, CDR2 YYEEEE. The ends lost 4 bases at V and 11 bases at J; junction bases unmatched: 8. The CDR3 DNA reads TGTGCCAGCAGCGCCGAGCCGACAGGGGAGTACTTC. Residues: CASSAEPTGEYF.

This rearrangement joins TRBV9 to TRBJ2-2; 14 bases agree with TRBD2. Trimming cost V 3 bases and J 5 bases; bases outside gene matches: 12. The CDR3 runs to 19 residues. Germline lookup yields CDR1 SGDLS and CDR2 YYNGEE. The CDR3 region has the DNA TGTGCCAGCAGCGCCAGACTAGCGGGGGGGCCCGGGGATACCGGGGAGCTGTTTTTT. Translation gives CASSARLAGGPGDTGELFF. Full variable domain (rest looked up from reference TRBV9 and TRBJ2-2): DSGVTQTPKHLITATGQRVTLRCSPRSGDLSVYWYQQSLDQGLQFLIQYYNGEERAKGNILERFSAQQFPDLHSELNLSSLELGDSALYFCASSARLAGGPGDTGELFFGEGSRLTVL.

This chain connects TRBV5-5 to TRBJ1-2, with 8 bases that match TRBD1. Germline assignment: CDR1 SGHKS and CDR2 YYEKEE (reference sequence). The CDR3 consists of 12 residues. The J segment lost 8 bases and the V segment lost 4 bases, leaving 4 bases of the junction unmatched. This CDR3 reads CASSPDREGYTF. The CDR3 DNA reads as TGTGCCAGCAGCCCGGACAGGGAGGGCTACACCTTC.

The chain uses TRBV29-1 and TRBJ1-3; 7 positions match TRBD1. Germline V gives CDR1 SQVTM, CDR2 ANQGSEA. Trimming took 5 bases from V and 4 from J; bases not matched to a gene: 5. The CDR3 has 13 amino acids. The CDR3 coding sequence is TGCAGCGTTCTTCCGGGACAGGGAAACACCATATATTTT. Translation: CSVLPGQGNTIYF.

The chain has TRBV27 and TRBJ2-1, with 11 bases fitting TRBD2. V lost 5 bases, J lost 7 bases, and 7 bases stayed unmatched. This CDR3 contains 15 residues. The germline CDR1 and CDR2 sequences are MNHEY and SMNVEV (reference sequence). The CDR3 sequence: CASSPQTSGKNEQFF. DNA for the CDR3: TGTGCCAGCAGTCCACAGACTAGCGGGAAAAATGAGCAGTTCTTC.

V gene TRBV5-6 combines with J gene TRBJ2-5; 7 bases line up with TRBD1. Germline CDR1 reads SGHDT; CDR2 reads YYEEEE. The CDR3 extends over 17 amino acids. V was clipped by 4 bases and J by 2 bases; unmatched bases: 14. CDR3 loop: CASSAGQYRGRQETQYF. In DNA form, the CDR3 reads TGTGCCAGCAGCGCTGGACAGTACAGGGGTCGGCAAGAGACCCAGTACTTC.

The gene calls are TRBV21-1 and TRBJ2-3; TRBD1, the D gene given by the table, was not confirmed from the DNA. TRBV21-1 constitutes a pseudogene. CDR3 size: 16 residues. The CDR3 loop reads CASKTVIGISTDTQYF. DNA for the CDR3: TGTGCCAGCAAGACAGTGATCGGTATATCGACAGATACGCAGTATTTT.

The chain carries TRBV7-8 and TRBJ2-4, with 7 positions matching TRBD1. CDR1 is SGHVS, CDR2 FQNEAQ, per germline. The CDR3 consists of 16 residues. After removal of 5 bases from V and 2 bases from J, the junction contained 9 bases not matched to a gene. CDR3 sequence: CASSPTTGMSKNIQYF. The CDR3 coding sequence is TGTGCCAGCAGCCCGACGACAGGGATGTCCAAAAACATTCAGTACTTC.

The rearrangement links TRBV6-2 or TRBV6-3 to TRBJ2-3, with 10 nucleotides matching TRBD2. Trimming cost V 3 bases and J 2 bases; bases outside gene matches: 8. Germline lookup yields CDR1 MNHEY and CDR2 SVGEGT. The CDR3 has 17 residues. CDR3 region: CASSYLLAGAPTDTQYF. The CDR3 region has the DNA TGTGCCAGCAGTTATCTCCTAGCGGGAGCGCCCACAGATACGCAGTATTTT.

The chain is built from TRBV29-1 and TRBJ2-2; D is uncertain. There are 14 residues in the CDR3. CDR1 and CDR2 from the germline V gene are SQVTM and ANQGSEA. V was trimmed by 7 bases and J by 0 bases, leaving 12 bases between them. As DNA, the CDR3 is TGCAGCGCCCAGACACATGCGAACACCGGGGAGCTGTTTTTT. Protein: CSAQTHANTGELFF.

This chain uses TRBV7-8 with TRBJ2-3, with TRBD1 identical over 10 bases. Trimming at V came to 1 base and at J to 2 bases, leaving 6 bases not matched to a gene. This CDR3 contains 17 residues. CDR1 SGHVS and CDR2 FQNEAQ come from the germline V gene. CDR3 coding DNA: TGTGCCAGCAGCTTAGTTAGGGGGACAGGGGTCACAGATACGCAGTATTTT. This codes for CASSLVRGTGVTDTQYF.

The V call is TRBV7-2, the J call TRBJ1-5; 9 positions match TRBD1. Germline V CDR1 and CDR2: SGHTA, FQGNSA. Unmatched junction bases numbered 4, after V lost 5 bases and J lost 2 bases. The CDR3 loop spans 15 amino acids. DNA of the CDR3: TGTGCCAGCAGCAAGGGACAGGGTGGCAATCAGCCCCAGCATTTT. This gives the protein CASSKGQGGNQPQHF.